Presented here are 26 T cell receptor beta chains from one specimen sequenced in a study of PD-1 blockade in classical Hodgkin lymphoma. Each and every patient relapsed after autologous stem cell transplantation, and patients got differing brentuximab vedotin exposure. The method was immunoSEQ multiplex PCR; TCRdb's version includes in-frame clones alone and lacks a portion of them. The sample lists 30,000 to 40,000 clones; 82% were seen once. Here the sequenced sample was peripheral blood mononuclear cells (PBMCs), taken at baseline. The receptors were sampled from a human donor with classical Hodgkin lymphoma.

The chain joins TRBV5-1 to TRBJ1-4, with TRBD1 identical over 7 bases. Germline values: CDR1 SGHRS, CDR2 YFSETQ. Losses at the gene ends were 4 bases for V and 2 bases for J; bases not matched to a gene: 2. The CDR3 spans 14 residues. The CDR3 here is CASSVTGTNEKLFF. The CDR3 nucleotides are TGCGCCAGCAGCGTGACAGGGACTAATGAAAAACTGTTTTTT.

The chain combines TRBV4-2 with TRBJ1-2; D remains unclear. The CDR3 is 16 amino acids. Per the germline V gene, CDR1 is LGHNA and CDR2 is YNFKEQ. V lost 4 bases, J lost 3 bases, and 18 bases lay in between. The CDR3 DNA reads as TGTGCCAGCAGCCCTTTCAACCAGGTTGAGTACTATGGCTACACCTTC. Translating gives CASSPFNQVEYYGYTF.

This chain uses TRBV5-1 with TRBJ2-5; D call uncertain. V was shortened by 3 bases and J by 3 bases, with 12 bases between the two germline ends. The CDR3 totals 14 residues. Per germline, CDR1 SGHRS and CDR2 YFSETQ. For the CDR3, the DNA is TGCGCCAGCAGCTCAAACCCGGGCGAAGAGACCCAGTACTTC. This codes for CASSSNPGEETQYF.

The chain carries TRBV11-3 and TRBJ1-2; D is uncertain. V shed 1 base and J shed 4 bases, with 13 bases lying between them. The CDR3 has 15 amino acids. CDR1 is SGHNT, CDR2 YENEEA, per germline. The chain's CDR3 is CASSLAPTAPYGYTF. For the CDR3, the DNA is TGTGCCAGCAGCTTAGCGCCAACAGCCCCCTATGGCTACACCTTC.

By sample fraction, this clone is medium-sized (0.01 to 0.1%). The gene calls are TRBV13 and TRBJ1-5, with D hard to call. V dropped 5 bases and J dropped 9 bases, with 11 bases sitting between them. The germline V gene has CDR1 PRHDT and CDR2 FYEKMQ (reference sequence). The CDR3 has 12 residues. The CDR3 DNA follows: TGTGCCAGCAGCGAGCCGCTAGGGCCCCAGCATTTT. Residues: CASSEPLGPQHF.

V gene TRBV7-2 combines with J gene TRBJ1-1; 7 bases agree with TRBD1. Trimming removed 4 bases from V and 1 base from J; junction bases left unmatched: 9. The CDR3 runs 16 residues. Germline-derived CDR1 and CDR2 are SGHTA and FQGNSA. CDR3 nucleotide sequence: TGTGCCAGCAGCTCTACAGGGGCCCGTCGGAACACTGAAGCTTTCTTT. Translated, it gives CASSSTGARRNTEAFF.

The gene calls are TRBV7-2 and TRBJ1-1; D perhaps matches TRBD1 (5 bases). CDR3 length: 15 residues. The germline gives CDR1 SGHTA, CDR2 FQGNSA. V dropped 3 bases and J dropped 3 bases, with 14 bases sitting between them. CDR3 loop: CASSFTGTVDTEAFF. CDR3 in DNA: TGTGCCAGCAGCTTCACCGGGACGGTAGACACTGAAGCTTTCTTT.

The V gene is TRBV7-8, the J gene TRBJ2-7; TRBD1 is a possible D gene (5 bases). This CDR3 is 13 amino acids long. V was trimmed by 5 bases and J by 7 bases, leaving 15 bases between them. CDR1 and CDR2 from the germline V gene are SGHVS and FQNEAQ. CDR3 residues: CASSQRGAGEQYF. The CDR3 nucleotides are TGTGCCAGCAGCCAACGAGGAGCAGGGGAGCAGTACTTC.

This clone was observed a handful of times. The chain combines TRBV7-3 with TRBJ1-1, with a possible D match to TRBD1 (5 bases). The CDR3 covers 16 residues. Germline V gives CDR1 SGHTA, CDR2 FQGTGA. Deletions cut 5 bases from V and 2 bases from J, with 18 bases between. CDR3 sequence (DNA): TGTGCCAGCAGCCTAGGGGATACTAGCAGAAACACTGAAGCTTTCTTT. Protein product: CASSLGDTSRNTEAFF.

This sequence joins TRBV2 and TRBJ1-2, with D tentatively TRBD1 (6 bases). V lost 4 bases, J lost 4 bases, and 13 bases lay in between. Per germline, CDR1 SNHLY and CDR2 FYNNEI. CDR3 length: 14 residues. The CDR3 region is CASSGEKGVYGYTF. The CDR3 nucleotides read TGTGCCAGCAGTGGAGAAAAGGGGGTCTATGGCTACACCTTC.

This chain joins TRBV28 and TRBJ1-1, with unresolved D. CDR3 length: 12 residues. Germline V gene lookup returns CDR1 MDHEN and CDR2 SYDVKM. V was shortened by 1 base and J by 5 bases, with 5 bases between the two germline ends. The CDR3 nucleotides are TGTGCCAGCAGTTTATCCCAAACTGAAGCTTTCTTT. Encoded protein: CASSLSQTEAFF.

This chain uses TRBV7-9 with TRBJ2-7, with 8 bases lining up with TRBD1. Losses at the gene ends were 3 bases for V and 3 bases for J; bases not matched to a gene: 7. Germline values: CDR1 SEHNR, CDR2 FQNEAQ (reference sequence). CDR3 length: 15 residues. The CDR3 sequence is CASSFIGTGNYEQYF. In DNA, the CDR3 is TGTGCCAGCAGCTTCATCGGGACAGGAAACTACGAGCAGTACTTC. Complete variable domain (other parts from reference TRBV7-9 and TRBJ2-7): DTGVSQNPRHKITKRGQNVTFRCDPISEHNRLYWYRQTLGQGPEFLTYFQNEAQLEKSRLLSDRFSAERPKGSFSTLEIQRTEQGDSAMYLCASSFIGTGNYEQYFGPGTRLTVT.

By share, this clone ranks as medium-sized (0.01 to 0.1%). CDR3 sequence: CASREFSGANVLTF. Written as DNA, the CDR3 is TGTGCCTCCAGGGAGTTCTCTGGGGCCAACGTCCTGACTTTC. The V and J genes are TRBV6-5 and TRBJ2-6, with D perhaps matching TRBD1 or TRBD2 (5 bases each). The CDR3 runs 14 residues. Germline V gene lookup returns CDR1 MNHEY and CDR2 SVGAGI. Trimming left V 11 bases short and J 0 bases short, with 11 bases between.

The V and J genes are TRBV7-8 and TRBJ2-1; D is unclear. This CDR3 spans 11 amino acids. Germline lookup yields CDR1 SGHVS and CDR2 FQNEAQ. V was cut by 3 bases and J by 7 bases, with 4 bases left in between. CDR3 sequence (DNA): TGTGCCAGCAGCTTTCGGAATGAGCAGTTCTTC. Translating gives CASSFRNEQFF.

The chain recombines TRBV19 with TRBJ1-4; D call uncertain. V dropped 2 bases and J dropped 8 bases, with 6 bases sitting between them. Germline V lookup: CDR1 LNHDA, CDR2 SQIVND (reference sequence). The CDR3 contains 12 residues. CDR3 amino acids: CASSILGEKLFF. The CDR3 DNA is TGTGCCAGTAGTATACTTGGAGAAAAACTGTTTTTT.

This chain joins TRBV30 and TRBJ1-2; 10 bases are a match to TRBD1. The CDR3 totals 12 residues. CDR1 GTSNPN and CDR2 SVGIG come from the germline V gene (reference sequence). J was trimmed by 8 bases and V by 8 bases; bases with no gene match: 8. The DNA of the CDR3 is TGTGCCGCATCCGGGACAGGGGTCGGCTACACCTTC. Its translation is CAASGTGVGYTF.

V is TRBV2 and J is TRBJ1-4; the D gene is possibly TRBD1 (5 bases). The CDR3 covers 14 residues. Trimming pared 7 bases from V and 6 bases from J, leaving 15 bases between. CDR1 is SNHLY, CDR2 FYNNEI, per germline. CDR3 sequence reads: CASIRDSQYEKLFF. The CDR3 DNA is TGTGCCAGCATTCGAGACAGCCAGTATGAAAAACTGTTTTTT.

The V and J genes are TRBV30 and TRBJ2-5; D may be TRBD1 (6 bases). The V gene lost 4 bases and the J gene lost 1 base, with 16 bases spanning the gap. CDR1 is GTSNPN, CDR2 SVGIG, per germline (reference sequence). This CDR3 region has 15 residues. As DNA, the CDR3 is TGTGCCTGGAACTGGGCCCGGGACACCCAAGAGACCCAGTACTTC. It encodes CAWNWARDTQETQYF.

The rearrangement links TRBV30 to TRBJ1-2; a possible D gene is TRBD1 (5 bases). The CDR3 runs to 13 residues. V lost 2 bases to trimming and J lost 3 bases, with 10 bases between them. Germline values: CDR1 GTSNPN, CDR2 SVGIG (reference sequence). The CDR3 here is CAWSWDRDYGYTF. CDR3 bases: TGTGCCTGGAGTTGGGACCGGGACTATGGCTACACCTTC.

The V and J genes are TRBV27 and TRBJ2-7; the D is unclear. Germline CDR1 MNHEY, CDR2 SMNVEV (reference sequence). The CDR3 consists of 14 residues. V was cut by 2 bases and J by 5 bases, with 13 bases left in between. CDR3 protein: CASSLLPTADEQYF. CDR3 coding DNA: TGTGCCAGCAGTTTACTCCCGACCGCGGACGAGCAGTACTTC.

The rearrangement links TRBV7-3 to TRBJ1-2; D perhaps matches TRBD1 (5 bases). Trimming stripped 5 bases from V and 4 bases from J, with 17 bases between. The CDR3 is 15 amino acids. Germline loops: CDR1 SGHTA, CDR2 FQGTGA. This CDR3 is CASSPTRRGSYGYTF. The CDR3 DNA reads as TGTGCCAGCAGCCCCACTCGGCGGGGCTCCTATGGCTACACCTTC.

V gene TRBV13 combines with J gene TRBJ2-3; D possibly corresponds to TRBD1 (5 bases). V was shortened by 8 bases and J by 0 bases, with 12 bases between the two germline ends. The germline gives CDR1 PRHDT, CDR2 FYEKMQ (reference sequence). This CDR3 comprises 14 residues. CDR3 in DNA: TGTGCCAGCGGGTTTGGGGCCAGCACAGATACGCAGTATTTT. Translated: CASGFGASTDTQYF.

J is TRBJ1-2 and V is TRBV7-9, with unresolved D. Per germline, CDR1 SEHNR and CDR2 FQNEAQ (reference sequence). The germline V and J ends were trimmed by 1 base and 2 bases, with 2 bases remaining between them. This CDR3 contains 12 residues. In DNA, the CDR3 is TGTGCCAGCAGCTTAGACAACTATGGCTACACCTTC. Amino acid sequence: CASSLDNYGYTF.

The chain links TRBV19 to TRBJ2-5; D may correspond to TRBD1 or TRBD2 (5 bases each). This CDR3 has 13 residues. Trimming removed 5 bases from V and 5 bases from J, with 12 bases in between. From germline, CDR1 is LNHDA and CDR2 SQIVND (reference sequence). The CDR3, as DNA: TGTGCCAGTAGTCGGGCGAGGGGCGAGACCCAGTACTTC. It encodes CASSRARGETQYF.

The chain combines TRBV7-9 with TRBJ1-4; 8 bases fit TRBD1. The CDR3 contains 15 residues. The germline gives CDR1 SEHNR, CDR2 FQNEAQ (reference sequence). The V segment lost 5 bases and the J segment 8 bases; nucleotides outside the gene matches: 10. The CDR3 nucleotides are TGTGCCAGCAGCGGTCAGACAGGGGTTTTCGAAAAACTGTTTTTT. Translated: CASSGQTGVFEKLFF.

CDR3 protein: CASNTQQGGEKLFF. The DNA of the CDR3 is TGTGCCAGCAACACCCAACAGGGGGGAGAAAAACTGTTTTTT. The chain combines TRBV6-5 with TRBJ1-4, with 8 bases identical to TRBD1. Germline trimming cut 7 bases from V and 8 bases from J; bases unmatched to any gene: 9. Germline CDR1 and CDR2: MNHEY and SVGAGI. This CDR3 spans 14 amino acids.